This is a list of T cell receptor beta chains from one sample in a study of cytomegalovirus exposure and HLA in healthy donors. Profiled with immunoSEQ multiplex PCR; TCRdb holds only in-frame clones, not every one. Of more than 150,000 clones detected, approximately 81% appear once; the ten largest clones hold 2.3%. Sequenced input: PBMCs. All receptors come from a woman aged 18-29 years in good health and CMV-seronegative. Each CDR3 is given with its conserved first and last residue. The D gene is left open where the match is weak. The size entry is marked missing in some rows and otherwise reads once, few, many or a size class.

V gene	clone size	J gene	D gene	CDR3 protein	CDR3 DNA
TRBV5-6	-	TRBJ2-1	TRBD2	CASSVTSGGTPYNEQFF	TGTGCCAGCAGCGTAACTAGCGGGGGGACTCCCTACAATGAGCAGTTCTTC
TRBV28	-	TRBJ2-7	-	CASSLQEVSTYEQYF	TGTGCCAGCAGTTTACAGGAGGTGAGCACCTACGAGCAGTACTTC
TRBV5-1	-	TRBJ1-1	TRBD1	CASSSRPRDRDFREAFF	TGCGCCAGCAGCTCGCGTCCCCGGGACAGGGATTTTAGGGAAGCTTTCTTT
TRBV19	-	TRBJ2-5	-	CASSIRPGLLEQYF	TGTGCCAGTAGTATACGACCGGGTCTTCTGGAGCAGTACTTC
TRBV27	-	TRBJ2-3	TRBD1	CASSLTTGGDTQYF	TGTGCCAGCAGTTTAACAACAGGGGGAGATACGCAGTATTTT
TRBV4-1	once	TRBJ2-7	TRBD1	CASSQEGEGQGWDEQYF	TGCGCCAGCAGCCAAGAAGGCGAAGGACAGGGGTGGGACGAGCAGTACTTC
TRBV2	-	TRBJ1-5	-	CASSEWGQGNQPQHF	TGTGCCAGCAGTGAGTGGGGGCAGGGCAATCAGCCCCAGCATTTT
TRBV27	-	TRBJ2-3	-	CASSFRVFRDTQYF	TGTGCCAGCAGTTTTCGCGTATTCAGGGATACGCAGTATTTT
TRBV30	once	TRBJ2-1	-	CAWINPRDKVLPWFYNEQFF	TGTGCCTGGATTAATCCACGGGACAAGGTCCTCCCGTGGTTCTACAATGAGCAGTTCTTC
TRBV5-4	-	TRBJ2-1	TRBD2	CASSSRLAGGGNEQFF	TGTGCCAGCAGTTCCCGGCTAGCGGGAGGGGGGAATGAGCAGTTCTTC
TRBV10-2	-	TRBJ2-2	-	CANPHGLFF	TGCGCCAATCCCCACGGGCTGTTTTTT
TRBV28	-	TRBJ2-1	-	CATGVFHNEQFF	TGTGCCACGGGGGTGTTCCACAATGAGCAGTTCTTC
TRBV5-4	-	TRBJ2-5	TRBD1	CASSSGTGTMKTQYF	TGTGCCAGCAGCTCCGGGACAGGGACTATGAAGACCCAGTACTTC
TRBV7-2	-	TRBJ2-3	-	CASSYPGTSSTDTQYF	TGTGCCAGCAGCTATCCGGGAACCTCTAGCACAGATACGCAGTATTTT
TRBV2	-	TRBJ2-2	-	CATSRGPGTGELFF	TGTGCCACCTCCAGGGGTCCGGGCACCGGGGAGCTGTTTTTT
TRBV6-5	once	TRBJ2-2	-	CAVRGGNTGELFF	TGTGCCGTGCGAGGCGGTAACACCGGGGAGCTGTTTTTT
TRBV2	-	TRBJ1-3	-	CASKDGAGAGNTIYF	TGTGCCAGCAAAGATGGGGCAGGGGCTGGAAACACCATATATTTT
TRBV2	few	TRBJ1-1	-	CASSELGQNTEAFF	TGTGCCAGCAGTGAGTTGGGACAGAACACTGAAGCTTTCTTT
TRBV7-9	-	TRBJ2-7	-	CASSLGTGFRYF	TGTGCCAGCAGCTTAGGAACGGGATTTCGGTACTTC
TRBV5-1	-	TRBJ2-5	-	CASSLAASEETQYF	TGCGCCAGCAGCTTGGCGGCTAGCGAGGAGACCCAGTACTTC
TRBV18	-	TRBJ1-5	-	CASSPPGGRSNQPQHF	TGTGCCAGCTCACCACCCGGCGGGCGGAGCAATCAGCCCCAGCATTTT
TRBV9	-	TRBJ2-7	-	CASSKRDFPGDEQYF	TGTGCCAGCAGCAAGCGAGACTTCCCGGGGGACGAGCAGTACTTC
TRBV9	-	TRBJ2-7	-	CASSVGDRSAYEQYF	TGTGCCAGCAGCGTAGGAGACAGGTCAGCCTACGAGCAGTACTTC
TRBV2	-	TRBJ2-1	-	CASSDPGEQFF	TGTGCCAGCAGTGATCCCGGTGAGCAGTTCTTC
TRBV7-9	-	TRBJ2-7	TRBD1	CSSSQTGTGVSYEQYF	TGTTCCAGCAGCCAAACCGGGACAGGGGTGTCGTACGAGCAGTACTTC
TRBV15	-	TRBJ2-7	-	CATSSFYEQYF	TGTGCCACCAGCAGCTTCTACGAGCAGTACTTC
TRBV4-2	-	TRBJ2-3	TRBD2	CASSHGTSGVREQGTQYF	TGTGCCAGCAGCCATGGGACTAGCGGGGTCCGCGAACAAGGTACGCAGTATTTT
TRBV2	-	TRBJ1-5	-	CASSSLPQYSNQPQHF	TGTGCCAGCAGTTCCCTTCCCCAGTATAGCAATCAGCCCCAGCATTTT
TRBV9	-	TRBJ2-3	-	CASSVGGLFTDTQYF	TGTGCCAGCAGCGTAGGGGGACTCTTCACAGATACGCAGTATTTT
TRBV7-2	-	TRBJ2-5	TRBD1	CASSPVGQGDETQYF	TGTGCCAGCAGCCCAGTCGGACAGGGGGATGAGACCCAGTACTTC
TRBV6-1	-	TRBJ1-4	-	CASRVLIGEKLFF	TGTGCCAGCAGAGTCTTGATCGGTGAAAAACTGTTTTTT
TRBV9	-	TRBJ2-6	-	CASSVVSGANVLTF	TGTGCCAGCAGCGTAGTATCTGGGGCCAACGTCCTGACTTTC
TRBV27	-	TRBJ1-2	-	CASSLSQGRAGYTF	TGTGCCAGCAGTTTATCCCAGGGCCGAGCTGGCTACACCTTC
TRBV29-1	-	TRBJ1-1	TRBD1	CSARQGRAEAFF	TGCAGCGCCCGACAGGGGAGGGCTGAAGCTTTCTTT
TRBV4-3	-	TRBJ2-1	TRBD2	CASSHRLAGAANEQFF	TGCGCCAGCAGCCACAGACTAGCGGGAGCAGCCAATGAGCAGTTCTTC
TRBV11-2	-	TRBJ1-4	-	CASSSRRGATNEKLFF	TGTGCCAGCAGCTCCCGCCGCGGGGCGACTAATGAAAAACTGTTTTTT
TRBV7-9	-	TRBJ2-2	-	CASSLGTDTTGELFF	TGTGCCAGCAGCCTAGGCACAGATACAACCGGGGAGCTGTTTTTT
TRBV30	-	TRBJ1-1	-	CAWNNQRNTEAFF	TGTGCCTGGAATAATCAGCGGAACACTGAAGCTTTCTTT
TRBV7-9	-	TRBJ1-1	-	CSSSLGSGGALNTEAFF	TGTTCCAGCAGCTTAGGGTCGGGCGGGGCCCTGAACACTGAAGCTTTCTTT
TRBV9	-	TRBJ2-3	-	CASSATAQAASTDTQYF	TGTGCCAGCAGCGCTACAGCACAGGCTGCTAGCACAGATACGCAGTATTTT
TRBV6-1	-	TRBJ2-5	TRBD2	CASSESSGGQETQYF	TGTGCCAGCAGTGAATCGAGCGGGGGACAAGAGACCCAGTACTTC
TRBV9	-	TRBJ1-3	TRBD1	CASSTETGFGNTIYF	TGTGCCAGCAGCACGGAGACAGGGTTTGGAAACACCATATATTTT
TRBV7-6	-	TRBJ2-3	-	CASSSLADTQYF	TGTGCCAGCAGCTCCCTTGCAGATACGCAGTATTTT
TRBV6-6	-	TRBJ2-1	-	CASNYDSYNEQFF	TGTGCCAGCAACTATGACAGCTACAATGAGCAGTTCTTC
TRBV6-6	few	TRBJ1-3	-	CASSLRGGNTIYF	TGTGCCAGCAGCTTACGCGGGGGAAACACCATATATTTT
TRBV5-1	-	TRBJ2-6	TRBD2	CASSGRGKFQWAGANVLTF	TGCGCCAGCAGCGGGAGGGGAAAGTTTCAGTGGGCTGGGGCCAACGTCCTGACTTTC
TRBV2	-	TRBJ2-1	TRBD2	CASSGGAGSSYNEQFF	TGTGCCAGCAGTGGAGGAGCGGGGAGCTCCTACAATGAGCAGTTCTTC
TRBV7-9	-	TRBJ2-5	TRBD2	CASSLVGTSAWETQYF	TGTGCCAGCAGCTTAGTAGGGACTAGCGCTTGGGAGACCCAGTACTTC
TRBV11-3	-	TRBJ2-3	TRBD2	CASSNGLAGGPDTQYF	TGTGCCAGCAGCAACGGACTAGCGGGGGGGCCAGATACGCAGTATTTT